This T cell receptor (beta chain) was sequenced during a study of T cell repertoires in cytomegalovirus infection. Across the study: Indicated by public TCR beta signatures were CMV infection and matching HLA type. Findings and caveats of the study: HLA-C-restricted TCR beta clonotypes specific for CMV led the ex vivo response. Public TCR beta family frequency separated CMV-and-HLA carriers, including in an independent cohort.

As for this clonotype: Its target is unknown.

A single record per CDR3 protein comes from TCRdb applying MiXCR to the reads. Of some 700,000 distinct CDR3 sequences listed, under 40% were seen once; the top ten hold about 2.8%. Input material: PBMCs. The receptor comes from a human donor in good health (CMV status not recorded). Some clones in this sample may be carry-over from other donors' samples.

The CDR3 coding sequence is TGTGCCAGCAGTGAACAACGATTCAATCAGCCCCAGCATTTT. The encoded protein is CASSEQRFNQPQHF. The chain recombines TRBV6-1 with TRBJ1-5; D is uncertain. Trimming removed 2 bases from V and 3 bases from J, with 8 bases in between. The CDR3 runs 14 residues. The germline V gene encodes CDR1 MNHNS and CDR2 SASEGT.